This paragraph reports one T cell receptor (beta chain). Its antigen is unidentified. The sample is drawn from a study of cytomegalovirus exposure and HLA in healthy donors. Overall study results and limits: Altogether, 150 to 200 TCR beta chains were recorded as cytomegalovirus-associated. HLA alleles were associated with 15,000 to 20,000 TCR beta sequences in a later analysis at 0.05 false discovery rate.

Use of 60 Vbeta and 13 Jbeta primers characterized the PCR. Only in-frame clones appear in the TCRdb table, and some are missing; sequencing was by immunoSEQ multiplex PCR. Here the sample spans approximately 150,000 clones, approximately 81% being singletons. Material: PBMCs. This TCR came from a boy aged 2-9 years in good health and CMV-seronegative.

In nucleotides, the CDR3 is TGTGCTAGTGGATGGGACAGGACCACTGAAGCTTTCTTT. This encodes CASGWDRTTEAFF. The chain couples TRBV12-5 to TRBJ1-1; 8 nucleotides agree with TRBD1. CDR3 length equals 13 residues. The V segment lost 6 bases and the J segment 4 bases; nucleotides outside the gene matches: 4. Germline CDR1 and CDR2: LGHNT and FRNRAP.